One sample yielded the 17 T cell receptor beta chains listed below, sequenced in a study of cytomegalovirus exposure and HLA in healthy donors. TCRdb keeps only in-frame clones here, not all; method: immunoSEQ multiplex PCR. The sample consists of 150,000 to 180,000 clones, 65% to 90% of them appearing once. The source material was PBMCs. The receptors originated from a young man in good health and CMV-seropositive.

The chain carries TRBV7-2 and TRBJ2-7; unclear D gene. The CDR3 is 15 residues long. Germline CDR1 is SGHTA and CDR2 is FQGNSA. With 5 bases removed from V and 2 bases from J, the gap between germline ends came to 16 bases. CDR3 region: CASSPRGGATYEQYF. CDR3 coding DNA: TGTGCCAGCAGCCCGCGAGGCGGCGCGACCTACGAGCAGTACTTC.

The chain employs TRBV9 and TRBJ1-5, with D possibly being TRBD1 (6 bases). Per germline, CDR1 SGDLS and CDR2 YYNGEE. The CDR3 runs 15 residues. The V end was cut by 4 bases, the J end by 3 bases, with 14 bases between. The CDR3, as DNA: TGTGCCAGCAGCCCCCGCGGGGGCCTCAATCAGCCCCAGCATTTT. Protein product: CASSPRGGLNQPQHF.

V gene TRBV19 combines with J gene TRBJ2-5; D remains unclear. V lost 3 bases, J lost 1 base, and 6 bases lay in between. The CDR3 spans 13 residues. Germline V CDR1 and CDR2: LNHDA, SQIVND (reference sequence). The DNA of the CDR3 is TGTGCCAGTAGTATCCCCGGCCAAGAGACCCAGTACTTC. It specifies CASSIPGQETQYF.

This chain connects TRBV2 to TRBJ2-1, with a weak D call TRBD1 (5 bases). The germline V gene encodes CDR1 SNHLY and CDR2 FYNNEI. V lost 5 bases and J 0 bases, leaving 8 bases between the germline ends. The CDR3 runs to 14 residues. CDR3 amino acids: CASSSDSSYNEQFF. CDR3 DNA: TGTGCCAGCAGTAGCGACAGCTCCTACAATGAGCAGTTCTTC.

The chain employs TRBV5-6 and TRBJ2-5; possible D gene TRBD2, 6 bases. Germline-derived CDR1 and CDR2 are SGHDT and YYEEEE. V was trimmed by 4 bases and J by 8 bases, leaving 18 bases between them. The CDR3 totals 14 residues. The CDR3 loop is CASSPATLGTTQYF. CDR3 nucleotide sequence: TGTGCCAGCAGCCCAGCTACCTTAGGGACTACCCAGTACTTC.

The chain uses TRBV15 and TRBJ1-5; a possible D gene is TRBD1 (5 bases). Germline lookup yields CDR1 LNHNV and CDR2 YYDKDF (reference sequence). The CDR3 covers 15 residues. The ends were cut back, 0 bases at V and 12 bases at J, with 18 bases in the middle. The CDR3 DNA reads TGTGCCACCAGCAGAGAAACCGGGACCGGGGGTGGCCAGCATTTT. Amino acids: CATSRETGTGGGQHF.

This clone was found a few times. The chain joins TRBV19 to TRBJ1-5; a weak D match, TRBD1 (6 bases). This CDR3 region has 14 residues. V shed 3 bases and J shed 7 bases, with 13 bases lying between them. Germline assignment: CDR1 LNHDA and CDR2 SQIVND (reference sequence). CDR3 coding DNA: TGTGCCAGTAGTATTATGGGAAGGGGGCAGCCCCAGCATTTT. It codes for CASSIMGRGQPQHF.

V gene TRBV6-6 combines with J gene TRBJ2-7; 11 bases are a match to TRBD1. Per germline, CDR1 MNHNY and CDR2 SVGAGI (reference sequence). The CDR3 extends over 16 amino acids. The J segment lost 5 bases and the V segment lost 4 bases, leaving 10 bases of the junction unmatched. Written as DNA, the CDR3 is TGTGCCAGCAGTTTGGCCCCGGGACAGGGGGTGAACGAGCAGTACTTC. This codes for CASSLAPGQGVNEQYF.

The chain has TRBV29-1 and TRBJ2-3, with D possibly TRBD2 on 5 matching bases. V gave up 4 bases and J gave up 1 base, with 12 bases separating them. Germline V gene sequence: CDR1 SQVTM, CDR2 ANQGSEA. This CDR3 comprises 14 residues. The CDR3 DNA is TGCAGCGTTGCGGGCCTCGGGGGCACAGATACGCAGTATTTT. Translated, it gives CSVAGLGGTDTQYF.

V is TRBV7-2 and J is TRBJ1-4; 11 bases match TRBD1. With V trimmed by 7 bases and J by 9 bases, 13 bases remained unmatched. CDR1 SGHTA and CDR2 FQGNSA come from the germline V gene. The CDR3 spans 16 residues. This CDR3 reads CASTGTGGRMTQKLFF. DNA for the CDR3: TGTGCCAGCACCGGGACAGGGGGTCGCATGACTCAAAAACTGTTTTTT.

The chain has TRBV11-2 and TRBJ2-7, with TRBD2 matching over 9 bases. Trimming removed 0 bases from V and 0 bases from J; junction bases left unmatched: 6. CDR3 length: 17 amino acids. The germline V gene encodes CDR1 SGHAT and CDR2 FQNNGV. DNA for the CDR3: TGTGCCAGCAGCTTAGAGACTAGCGGCCCTAGCTCCTACGAGCAGTACTTC. Its protein product is CASSLETSGPSSYEQYF.

With respect to this clone: Other DNA sequences in this specimen translate into the identical CDR3. The chain combines TRBV27 with TRBJ2-7, with D possibly TRBD2 on 6 matching bases. V dropped 4 bases and J dropped 4 bases, with 11 bases sitting between them. The CDR3 has 13 amino acids. Looked up from germline, CDR1 is MNHEY and CDR2 is SMNVEV (reference sequence). The chain's CDR3 is CASSSGTGYEQYF. The CDR3 DNA is TGTGCCAGCAGTTCCGGGACTGGGTACGAGCAGTACTTC.

This clone was detected a few times. This chain joins TRBV11-2 and TRBJ2-3, with TRBD2 identical over 7 bases. Losses at the gene ends were 1 base for V and 1 base for J; bases not matched to a gene: 5. This CDR3 comprises 16 residues. Looked up from germline, CDR1 is SGHAT and CDR2 is FQNNGV. The CDR3 protein is CASSLAAGYRTDTQYF. In nucleotides, the CDR3 is TGTGCCAGCAGCTTAGCAGCGGGGTACCGCACAGATACGCAGTATTTT.

The chain carries TRBV19 and TRBJ2-7; a weak D match, TRBD1 (5 bases). Germline V gene lookup returns CDR1 LNHDA and CDR2 SQIVND (reference sequence). The length of the CDR3 is 14 residues. The V end was cut by 3 bases, the J end by 0 bases, with 9 bases between. DNA of the CDR3: TGTGCCAGTAGTATTAAGGACACCTCCTACGAGCAGTACTTC. This codes for CASSIKDTSYEQYF.

This sequence joins TRBV4-3 and TRBJ2-1, with D hard to call. The CDR3 is made up of 15 amino acids. CDR1 is LGHNA, CDR2 YSLEER, per germline. The V end lost 1 base, the J end lost 0 bases, and 7 bases lay between the germline ends. The CDR3 sequence: CASSQGPSSYNEQFF. DNA for the CDR3: TGCGCCAGCAGCCAAGGTCCGAGCTCCTACAATGAGCAGTTCTTC.

This clone was seen more than once but under ten times. The gene calls are TRBV7-9 and TRBJ1-2; no clear D. CDR3 length equals 13 residues. The V end was cut by 5 bases, the J end by 4 bases, with 11 bases between. The germline V gene encodes CDR1 SEHNR and CDR2 FQNEAQ (reference sequence). CDR3 residues: CASSPTISYGYTF. The CDR3 nucleotides are TGTGCCAGCAGCCCCACCATCAGCTATGGCTACACCTTC.

The genes are TRBV9 and TRBJ2-5; no reliable D call. The CDR3 has 14 residues. Germline V gene data show CDR1 as SGDLS and CDR2 as YYNGEE. V was shortened by 3 bases and J by 2 bases, with 11 bases between the two germline ends. The CDR3 bases are TGTGCCAGCAGCGAGCATTTTGGTCAAGAGACCCAGTACTTC. The encoded protein is CASSEHFGQETQYF.